This T cell receptor beta chain was sequenced for a study of blood T cell repertoires in COVID-19. Across the whole study: Some COVID-19 samples were acute and others convalescent; all came from the United States, Italy and Spain.

The method was immunoSEQ multiplex PCR; TCRdb's version includes in-frame clones alone and lacks a portion of them. This table has roughly 110,000 clones, 80% to 90% appearing once. CDR1 and CDR2 from the germline V gene are MNHEY and SMNVEV (reference sequence). V was clipped by 0 bases and J by 0 bases, with 9 bases between them. CDR3 length: 15 amino acids. This clone was seen just once. The receptor comes from a man between 40 and 49 years old with acute or convalescent COVID-19. The genes are TRBV27 and TRBJ2-7; the D gene is possibly TRBD2 (5 bases). Sequencing used peripheral blood. The DNA for the CDR3 is TGTGCCAGCAGTTTATCGAGTAGCGCCTCCTACGAGCAGTACTTC. This codes for CASSLSSSASYEQYF.